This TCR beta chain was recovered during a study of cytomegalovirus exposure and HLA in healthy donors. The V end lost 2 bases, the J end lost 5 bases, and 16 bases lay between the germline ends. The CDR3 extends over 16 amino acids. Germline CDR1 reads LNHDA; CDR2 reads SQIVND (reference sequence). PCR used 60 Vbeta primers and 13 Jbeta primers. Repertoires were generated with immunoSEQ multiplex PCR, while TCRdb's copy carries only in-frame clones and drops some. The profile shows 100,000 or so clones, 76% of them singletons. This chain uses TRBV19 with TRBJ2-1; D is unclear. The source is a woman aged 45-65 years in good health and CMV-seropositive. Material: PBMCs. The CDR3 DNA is TGTGCCAGTAGTATATTTTTGGCGGTCACCGACAATGAGCAGTTCTTC. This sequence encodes CASSIFLAVTDNEQFF. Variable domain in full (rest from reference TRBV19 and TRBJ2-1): DGGITQSPKYLFRKEGQNVTLSCEQNLNHDAMYWYRQDPGQGLRLIYYSQIVNDFQKGDIAEGYSVSREKKESFPLTVTSAQKNPTAFYLCASSIFLAVTDNEQFFGPGTRLTVL.